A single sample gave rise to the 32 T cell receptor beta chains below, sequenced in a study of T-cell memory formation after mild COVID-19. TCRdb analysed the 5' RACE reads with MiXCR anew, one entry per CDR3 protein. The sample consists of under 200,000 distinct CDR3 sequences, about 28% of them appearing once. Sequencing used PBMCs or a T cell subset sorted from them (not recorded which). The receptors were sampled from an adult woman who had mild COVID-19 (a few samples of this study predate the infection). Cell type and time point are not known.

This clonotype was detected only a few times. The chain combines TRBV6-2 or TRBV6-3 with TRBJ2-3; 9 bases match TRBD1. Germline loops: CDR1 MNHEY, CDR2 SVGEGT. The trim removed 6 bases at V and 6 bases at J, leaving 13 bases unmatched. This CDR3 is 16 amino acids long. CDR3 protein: CASSKLRQGVADTQYF. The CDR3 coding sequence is TGTGCCAGCAGCAAGCTAAGACAGGGGGTTGCTGATACGCAGTATTTT.

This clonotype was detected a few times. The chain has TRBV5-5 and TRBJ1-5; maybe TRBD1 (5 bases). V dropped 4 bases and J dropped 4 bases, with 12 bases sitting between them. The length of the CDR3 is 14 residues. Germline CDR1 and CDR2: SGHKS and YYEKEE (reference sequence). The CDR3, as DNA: TGTGCCAGCAGCAAGGACACGGCAAATCAGCCCCAGCATTTT. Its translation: CASSKDTANQPQHF. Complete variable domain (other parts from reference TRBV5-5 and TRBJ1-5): DAGVTQSPTHLIKTRGQQVTLRCSPISGHKSVSWYQQVLGQGPQFIFQYYEKEERGRGNFPDRFSARQFPNYSSELNVNALLLGDSALYLCASSKDTANQPQHFGDGTRLSIL.

The CDR3 sequence is CATSRDVSDTIYF. The CDR3 DNA is TGTGCCACCAGCAGAGATGTATCGGACACCATATATTTT. The chain recombines TRBV15 with TRBJ1-3; no reliable D call. Germline V CDR1 and CDR2: LNHNV, YYDKDF (reference sequence). The CDR3 has 13 residues. Trimming removed 0 bases from V and 8 bases from J, with 8 bases in between. The full variable domain, its missing parts supplied by reference TRBV15 and TRBJ1-3, is DAMVIQNPRYQVTQFGKPVTLSCSQTLNHNVMYWYQQKSSQAPKLLFHYYDKDFNNEADTPDNFQSRRPNTSFCFLDIRSPGLGDTAMYLCATSRDVSDTIYFGEGSWLTVV.

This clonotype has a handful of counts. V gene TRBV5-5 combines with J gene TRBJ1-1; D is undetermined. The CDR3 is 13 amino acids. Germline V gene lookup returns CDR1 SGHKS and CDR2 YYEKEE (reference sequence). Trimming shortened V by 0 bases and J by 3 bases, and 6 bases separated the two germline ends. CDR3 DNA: TGTGCCAGCAGCTTGGGCCGTTACACTGAAGCTTTCTTT. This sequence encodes CASSLGRYTEAFF.

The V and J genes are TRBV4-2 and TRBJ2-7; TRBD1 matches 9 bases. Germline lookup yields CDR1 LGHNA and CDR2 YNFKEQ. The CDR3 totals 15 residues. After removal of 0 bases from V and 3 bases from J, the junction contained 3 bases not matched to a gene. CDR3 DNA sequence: TGTGCCAGCAGCCAAGATACGGGACAGGGCTACGAGCAGTACTTC. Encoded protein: CASSQDTGQGYEQYF.

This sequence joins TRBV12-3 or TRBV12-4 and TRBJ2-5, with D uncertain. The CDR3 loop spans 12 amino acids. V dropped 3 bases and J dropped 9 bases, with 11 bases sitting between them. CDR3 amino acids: CASSLGRRAQYF. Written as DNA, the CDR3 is TGTGCCAGCAGTTTGGGTCGCCGGGCCCAGTACTTC.

The CDR3 loop is CASSQGQYTEAFF. CDR3 DNA: TGTGCCAGCAGCCAGGGACAGTACACTGAAGCTTTCTTT. V and J are TRBV6-2 or TRBV6-3 and TRBJ1-1; TRBD1 aligns across 7 bases. The V segment lost 6 bases and the J segment 3 bases; nucleotides outside the gene matches: 4. Germline CDR1 reads MNHEY; CDR2 reads SVGEGT. This CDR3 contains 13 residues.

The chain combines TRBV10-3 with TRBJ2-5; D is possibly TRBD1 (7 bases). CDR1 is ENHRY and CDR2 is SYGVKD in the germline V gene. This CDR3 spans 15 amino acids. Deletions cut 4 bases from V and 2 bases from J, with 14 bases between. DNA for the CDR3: TGTGCCATCAGTGCAGGAGGGGGCAGGCAAGAGACCCAGTACTTC. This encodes CAISAGGGRQETQYF.

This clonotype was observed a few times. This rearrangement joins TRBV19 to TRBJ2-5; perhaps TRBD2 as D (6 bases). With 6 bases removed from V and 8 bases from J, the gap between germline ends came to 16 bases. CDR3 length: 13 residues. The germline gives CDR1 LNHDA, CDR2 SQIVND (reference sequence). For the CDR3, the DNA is TGTGCCAGTAGAACCGTCGGGGGACCAACCCAGTACTTC. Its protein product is CASRTVGGPTQYF.

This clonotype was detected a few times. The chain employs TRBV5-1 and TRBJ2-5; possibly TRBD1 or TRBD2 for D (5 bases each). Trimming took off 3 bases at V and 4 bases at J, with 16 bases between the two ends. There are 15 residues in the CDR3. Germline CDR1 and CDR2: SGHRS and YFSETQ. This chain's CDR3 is CASSWVGEQRETQYF. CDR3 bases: TGCGCCAGCAGCTGGGTGGGGGAGCAGCGAGAGACCCAGTACTTC.

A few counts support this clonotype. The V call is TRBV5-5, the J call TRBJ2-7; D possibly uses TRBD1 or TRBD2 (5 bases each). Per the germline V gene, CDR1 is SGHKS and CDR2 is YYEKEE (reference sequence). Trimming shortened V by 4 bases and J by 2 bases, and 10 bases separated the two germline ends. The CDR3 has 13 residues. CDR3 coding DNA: TGTGCCAGCAGCGGGGGATTCCCCTACGAGCAGTACTTC. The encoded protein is CASSGGFPYEQYF. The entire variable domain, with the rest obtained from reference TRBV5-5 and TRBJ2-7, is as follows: DAGVTQSPTHLIKTRGQQVTLRCSPISGHKSVSWYQQVLGQGPQFIFQYYEKEERGRGNFPDRFSARQFPNYSSELNVNALLLGDSALYLCASSGGFPYEQYFGPGTRLTVT.

This chain's CDR3 is CASSYAGTRGSPSYEQYF. The CDR3 nucleotides read TGCGCCAGCAGCTACGCAGGGACCCGGGGATCCCCCTCCTACGAGCAGTACTTC. The rearrangement uses TRBV5-1 and TRBJ2-7, with D possibly being TRBD1 or TRBD2 (5 bases each). V lost 3 bases, J lost 0 bases, and 22 bases lay in between. This CDR3 has 18 amino acids. From germline, CDR1 is SGHRS and CDR2 YFSETQ.

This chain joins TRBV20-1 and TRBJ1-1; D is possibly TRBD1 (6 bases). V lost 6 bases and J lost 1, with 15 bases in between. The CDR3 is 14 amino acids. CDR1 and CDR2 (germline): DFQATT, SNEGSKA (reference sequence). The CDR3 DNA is TGCAGTGCCCGATCGAGACAGGCGAACACTGAAGCTTTCTTT. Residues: CSARSRQANTEAFF.

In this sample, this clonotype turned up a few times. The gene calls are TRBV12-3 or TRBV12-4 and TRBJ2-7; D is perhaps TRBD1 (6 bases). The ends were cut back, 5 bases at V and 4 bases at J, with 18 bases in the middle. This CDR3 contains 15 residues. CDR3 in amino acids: CASSPLTGSGYEQYF. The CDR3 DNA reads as TGTGCCAGCAGTCCACTCACAGGGTCCGGTTACGAGCAGTACTTC.

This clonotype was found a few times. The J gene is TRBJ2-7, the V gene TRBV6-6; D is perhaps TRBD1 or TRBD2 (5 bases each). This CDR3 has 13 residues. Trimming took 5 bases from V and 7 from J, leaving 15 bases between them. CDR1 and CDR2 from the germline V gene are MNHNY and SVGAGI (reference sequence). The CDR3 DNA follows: TGTGCCAGCAGTAACCAGGGTCCGGGGGAGCAGTACTTC. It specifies CASSNQGPGEQYF.

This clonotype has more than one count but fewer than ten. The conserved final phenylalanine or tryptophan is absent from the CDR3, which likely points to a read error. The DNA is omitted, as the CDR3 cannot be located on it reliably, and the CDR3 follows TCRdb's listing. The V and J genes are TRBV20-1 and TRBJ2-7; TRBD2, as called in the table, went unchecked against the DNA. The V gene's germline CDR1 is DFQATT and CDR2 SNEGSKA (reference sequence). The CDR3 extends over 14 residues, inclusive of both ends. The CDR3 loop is CSALSGGASGSTVL.

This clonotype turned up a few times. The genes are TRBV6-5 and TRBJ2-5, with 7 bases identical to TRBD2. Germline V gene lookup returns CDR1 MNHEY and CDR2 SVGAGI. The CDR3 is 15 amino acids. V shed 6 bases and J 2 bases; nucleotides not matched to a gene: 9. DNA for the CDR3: TGTGCCAGCAGACAGCCCCGACTAGCTCAAGAGACCCAGTACTTC. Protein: CASRQPRLAQETQYF.

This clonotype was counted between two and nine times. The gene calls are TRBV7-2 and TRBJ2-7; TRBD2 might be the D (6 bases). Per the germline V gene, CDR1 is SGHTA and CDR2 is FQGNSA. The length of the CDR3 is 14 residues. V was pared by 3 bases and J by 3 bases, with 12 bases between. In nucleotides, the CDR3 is TGTGCCAGCAGCTTGAGCGGGTACTACTACGAGCAGTACTTC. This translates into CASSLSGYYYEQYF.

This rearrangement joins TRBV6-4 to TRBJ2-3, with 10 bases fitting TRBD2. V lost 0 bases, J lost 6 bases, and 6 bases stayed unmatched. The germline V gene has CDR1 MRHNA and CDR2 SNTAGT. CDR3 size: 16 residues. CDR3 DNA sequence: TGTGCCAGCAGTGACTCAGCGGGGGGGGAGTTGGATACGCAGTATTTT. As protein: CASSDSAGGELDTQYF.

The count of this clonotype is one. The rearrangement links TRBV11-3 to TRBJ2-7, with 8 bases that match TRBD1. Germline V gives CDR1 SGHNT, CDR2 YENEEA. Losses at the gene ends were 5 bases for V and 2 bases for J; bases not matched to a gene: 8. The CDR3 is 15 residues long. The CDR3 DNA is TGTGCCAGCAGCCCAGACAGGGGCCACCCCTACGAGCAGTACTTC. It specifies CASSPDRGHPYEQYF.

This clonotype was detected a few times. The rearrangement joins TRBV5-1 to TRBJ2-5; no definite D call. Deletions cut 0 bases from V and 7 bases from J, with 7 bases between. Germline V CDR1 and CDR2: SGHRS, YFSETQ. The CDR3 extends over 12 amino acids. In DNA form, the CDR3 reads TGCGCCAGCAGCTTGGAATTTGGGACCCAGTACTTC. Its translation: CASSLEFGTQYF.

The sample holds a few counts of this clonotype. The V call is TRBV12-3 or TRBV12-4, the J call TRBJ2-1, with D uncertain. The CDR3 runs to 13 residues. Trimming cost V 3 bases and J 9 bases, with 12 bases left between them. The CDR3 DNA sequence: TGTGCCAGCAGTTTCACGGGTCGAGGTGAGCAGTTCTTC. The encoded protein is CASSFTGRGEQFF.

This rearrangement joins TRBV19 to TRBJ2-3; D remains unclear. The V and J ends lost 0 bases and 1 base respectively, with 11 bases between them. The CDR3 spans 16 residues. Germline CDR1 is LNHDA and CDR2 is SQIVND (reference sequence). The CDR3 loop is CASSIEWSRGTDTQYF. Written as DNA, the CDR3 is TGTGCCAGTAGTATAGAGTGGTCCCGTGGCACAGATACGCAGTATTTT.

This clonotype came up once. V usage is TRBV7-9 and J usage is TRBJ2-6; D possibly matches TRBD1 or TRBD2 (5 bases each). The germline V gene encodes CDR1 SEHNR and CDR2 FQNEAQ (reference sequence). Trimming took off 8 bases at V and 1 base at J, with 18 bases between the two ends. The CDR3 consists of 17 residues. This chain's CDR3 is CASRAGTGVSGANVLTF. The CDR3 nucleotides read TGTGCCAGCCGGGCCGGGACGGGCGTTTCTGGGGCCAACGTCCTGACTTTC.

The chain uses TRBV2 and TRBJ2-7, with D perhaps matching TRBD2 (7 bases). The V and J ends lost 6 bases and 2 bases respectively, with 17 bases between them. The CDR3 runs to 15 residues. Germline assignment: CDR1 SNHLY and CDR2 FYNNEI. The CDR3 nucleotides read TGTGCCAGCAGGCCGCGGGTAGGGGGGGCCTACGAGCAGTACTTC. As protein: CASRPRVGGAYEQYF.

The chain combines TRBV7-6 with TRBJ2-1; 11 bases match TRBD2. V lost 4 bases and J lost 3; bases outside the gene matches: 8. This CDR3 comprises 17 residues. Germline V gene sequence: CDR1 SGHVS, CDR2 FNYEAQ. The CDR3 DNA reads TGTGCCAGCAGCTCCGTAGCGGGGGGGCCATTCTACAATGAGCAGTTCTTC. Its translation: CASSSVAGGPFYNEQFF. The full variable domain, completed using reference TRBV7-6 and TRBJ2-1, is GAGVSQSPRYKVTKRGQDVALRCDPISGHVSLYWYRQALGQGPEFLTYFNYEAQQDKSGLPNDRFSAERPEGSISTLTIQRTEQRDSAMYRCASSSVAGGPFYNEQFFGPGTRLTVL.

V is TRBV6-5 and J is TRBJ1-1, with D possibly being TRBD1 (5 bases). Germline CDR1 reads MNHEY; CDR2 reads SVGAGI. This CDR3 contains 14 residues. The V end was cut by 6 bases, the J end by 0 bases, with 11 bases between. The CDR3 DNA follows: TGTGCCAGCAGCTACGACAGATTGAACACTGAAGCTTTCTTT. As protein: CASSYDRLNTEAFF.

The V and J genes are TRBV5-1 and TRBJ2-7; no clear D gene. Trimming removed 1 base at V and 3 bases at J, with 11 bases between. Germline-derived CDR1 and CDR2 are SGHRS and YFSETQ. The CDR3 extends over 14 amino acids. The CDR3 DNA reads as TGCGCCAGCAGCTTGTCCAGTGACTTCTACGAGCAGTACTTC. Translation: CASSLSSDFYEQYF. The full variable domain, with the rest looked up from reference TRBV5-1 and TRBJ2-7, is KAGVTQTPRYLIKTRGQQVTLSCSPISGHRSVSWYQQTPGQGLQFLFEYFSETQRNKGNFPGRFSGRQFSNSRSEMNVSTLELGDSALYLCASSLSSDFYEQYFGPGTRLTVT.

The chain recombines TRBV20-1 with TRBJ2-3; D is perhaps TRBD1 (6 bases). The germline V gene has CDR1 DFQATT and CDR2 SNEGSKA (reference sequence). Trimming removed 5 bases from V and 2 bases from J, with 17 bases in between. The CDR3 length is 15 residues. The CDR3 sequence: CSAGDWTANTDTQYF. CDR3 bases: TGCAGTGCTGGGGATTGGACAGCCAACACAGATACGCAGTATTTT.

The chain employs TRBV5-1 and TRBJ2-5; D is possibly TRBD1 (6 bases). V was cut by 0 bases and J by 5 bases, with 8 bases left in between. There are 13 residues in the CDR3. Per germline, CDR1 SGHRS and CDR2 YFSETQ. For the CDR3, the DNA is TGCGCCAGCAGCTTGGACCAGGGGGAGACCCAGTACTTC. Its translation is CASSLDQGETQYF.

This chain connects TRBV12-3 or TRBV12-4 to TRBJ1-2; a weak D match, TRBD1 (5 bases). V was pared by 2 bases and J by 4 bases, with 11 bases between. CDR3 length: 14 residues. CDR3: CASSLYRDRYGYTF. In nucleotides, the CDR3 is TGTGCCAGCAGTTTATACCGGGACCGCTATGGCTACACCTTC.

The CDR3 sequence: CASRSLTDTQYF. For the CDR3, the DNA is TGTGCCAGCAGGTCGCTTACAGATACGCAGTATTTT. This chain links TRBV2 with TRBJ2-3; D gene unclear. Germline V gives CDR1 SNHLY, CDR2 FYNNEI. This CDR3 region has 12 residues. The V gene lost 6 bases and the J gene lost 3 bases, with 7 bases spanning the gap.